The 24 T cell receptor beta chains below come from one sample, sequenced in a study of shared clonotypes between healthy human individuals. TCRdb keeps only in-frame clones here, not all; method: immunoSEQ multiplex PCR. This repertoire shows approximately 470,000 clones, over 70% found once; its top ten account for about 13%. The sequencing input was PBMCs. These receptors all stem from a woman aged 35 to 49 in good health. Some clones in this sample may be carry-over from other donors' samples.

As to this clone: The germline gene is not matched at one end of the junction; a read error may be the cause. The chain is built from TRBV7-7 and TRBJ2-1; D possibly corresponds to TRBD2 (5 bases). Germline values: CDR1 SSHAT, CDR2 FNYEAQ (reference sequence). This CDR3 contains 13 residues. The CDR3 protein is CASSLMDSVEQFF. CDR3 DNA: TGTGCTAGCAGCTTGATGGACTCCGTTGAGCAGTTCTTC.

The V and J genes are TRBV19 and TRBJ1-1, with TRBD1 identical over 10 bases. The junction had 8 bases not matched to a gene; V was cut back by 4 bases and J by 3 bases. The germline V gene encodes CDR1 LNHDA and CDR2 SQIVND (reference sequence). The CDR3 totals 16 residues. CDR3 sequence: CASSKADRGPYTEAFF. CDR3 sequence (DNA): TGTGCCAGTAGTAAAGCCGACAGGGGGCCCTACACTGAAGCTTTCTTT.

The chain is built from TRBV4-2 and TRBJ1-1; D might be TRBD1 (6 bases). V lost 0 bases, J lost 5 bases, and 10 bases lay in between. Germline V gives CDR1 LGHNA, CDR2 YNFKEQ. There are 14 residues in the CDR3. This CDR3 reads CASSQENRETEAFF. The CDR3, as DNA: TGTGCCAGCAGCCAAGAAAACAGGGAGACTGAAGCTTTCTTT.

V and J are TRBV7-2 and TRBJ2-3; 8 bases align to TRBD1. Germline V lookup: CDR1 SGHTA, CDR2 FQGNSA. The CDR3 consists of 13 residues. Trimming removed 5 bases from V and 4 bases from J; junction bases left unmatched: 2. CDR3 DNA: TGTGCCAGCAGCCTGGACAGGGCAGATACGCAGTATTTT. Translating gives CASSLDRADTQYF.

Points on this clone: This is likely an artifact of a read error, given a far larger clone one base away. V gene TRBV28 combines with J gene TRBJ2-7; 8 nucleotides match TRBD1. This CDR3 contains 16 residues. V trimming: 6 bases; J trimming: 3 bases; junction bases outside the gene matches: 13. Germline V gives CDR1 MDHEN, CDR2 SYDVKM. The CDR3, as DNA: TGTGCCAGCAGGTCTGCGTGGACAGGGACTTACTACGAGCAGTACTTC. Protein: CASRSAWTGTYYEQYF.

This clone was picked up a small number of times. This CDR3 reads CATQNRGIYEQYF. The CDR3 DNA is TGTGCCACCCAGAACCGGGGTATCTACGAGCAGTACTTC. V gene TRBV6-6 combines with J gene TRBJ2-7; D is possibly TRBD2 (5 bases). Germline V gene sequence: CDR1 MNHNY, CDR2 SVGAGI (reference sequence). V gave up 10 bases and J gave up 3 bases, with 16 bases separating them. The length of the CDR3 is 13 residues.

The CDR3 nucleotides read TGTGCCAGCAGCCCAGGGACAGTCCTCACAGATACGCAGTATTTT. Its translation is CASSPGTVLTDTQYF. The chain links TRBV9 to TRBJ2-3, with TRBD1 matching 7 bases. The CDR3 sequence is 15 residues long. The germline gives CDR1 SGDLS, CDR2 YYNGEE. With V trimmed by 4 bases and J by 2 bases, 7 bases remained unmatched. The complete variable domain, with remaining parts taken from reference TRBV9 and TRBJ2-3, reads DSGVTQTPKHLITATGQRVTLRCSPRSGDLSVYWYQQSLDQGLQFLIQYYNGEERAKGNILERFSAQQFPDLHSELNLSSLELGDSALYFCASSPGTVLTDTQYFGPGTRLTVL.

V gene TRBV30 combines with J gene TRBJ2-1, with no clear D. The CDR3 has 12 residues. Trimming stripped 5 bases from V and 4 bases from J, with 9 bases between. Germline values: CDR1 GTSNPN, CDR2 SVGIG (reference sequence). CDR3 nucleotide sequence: TGTGCCTGGGCCCAGAGTTACAATGAGCAGTTCTTC. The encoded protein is CAWAQSYNEQFF. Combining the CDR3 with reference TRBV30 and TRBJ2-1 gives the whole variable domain SQTIHQWPATLVQPVGSPLSLECTVEGTSNPNLYWYRQAAGRGLQLLFYSVGIGQISSEVPQNLSASRPQDRQFILSSKKLLLSDSGFYLCAWAQSYNEQFFGPGTRLTVL.

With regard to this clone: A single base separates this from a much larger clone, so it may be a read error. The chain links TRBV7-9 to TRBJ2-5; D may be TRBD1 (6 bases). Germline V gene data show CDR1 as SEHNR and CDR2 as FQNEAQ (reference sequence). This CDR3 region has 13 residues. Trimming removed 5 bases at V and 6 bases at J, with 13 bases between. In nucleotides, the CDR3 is TGTGCCAGCAGCCTACAGGGTGGAAAGACCCAGTACTTC. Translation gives CASSLQGGKTQYF.

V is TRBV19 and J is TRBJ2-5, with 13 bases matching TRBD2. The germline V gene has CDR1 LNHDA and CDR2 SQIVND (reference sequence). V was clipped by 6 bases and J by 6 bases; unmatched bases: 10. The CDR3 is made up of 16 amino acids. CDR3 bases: TGTGCCAGTAGCTCCTGGACTAGCGGGAGAGTAAAGACCCAGTACTTC. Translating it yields CASSSWTSGRVKTQYF.

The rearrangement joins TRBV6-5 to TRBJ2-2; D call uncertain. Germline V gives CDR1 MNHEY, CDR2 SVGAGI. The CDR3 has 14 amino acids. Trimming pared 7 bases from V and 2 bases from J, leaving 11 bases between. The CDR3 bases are TGTGCCAGCACCTACAACACAAACACCGGGGAGCTGTTTTTT. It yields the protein CASTYNTNTGELFF.

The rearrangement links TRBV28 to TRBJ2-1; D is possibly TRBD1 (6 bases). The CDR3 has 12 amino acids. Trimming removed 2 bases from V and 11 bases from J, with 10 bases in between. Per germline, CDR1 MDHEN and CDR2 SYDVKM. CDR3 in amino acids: CASSLVRDKQFF. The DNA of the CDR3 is TGTGCCAGCAGTTTAGTCCGGGACAAGCAGTTCTTC. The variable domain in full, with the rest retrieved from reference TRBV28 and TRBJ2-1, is DVKVTQSSRYLVKRTGEKVFLECVQDMDHENMFWYRQDPGLGLRLIYFSYDVKMKEKGDIPEGYSVSREKKERFSLILESASTNQTSMYLCASSLVRDKQFFGPGTRLTVL.

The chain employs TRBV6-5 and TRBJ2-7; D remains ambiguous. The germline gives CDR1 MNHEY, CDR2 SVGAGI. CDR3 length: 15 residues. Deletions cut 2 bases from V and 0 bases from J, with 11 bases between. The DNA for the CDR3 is TGTGCCAGCAGTTACATCTCCTCCAACTCCTACGAGCAGTACTTC. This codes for CASSYISSNSYEQYF.

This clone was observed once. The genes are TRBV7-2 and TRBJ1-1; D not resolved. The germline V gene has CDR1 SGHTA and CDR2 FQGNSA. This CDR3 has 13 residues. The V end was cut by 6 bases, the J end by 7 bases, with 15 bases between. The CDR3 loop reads CASSSDWGYEAFF. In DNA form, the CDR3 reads TGTGCCAGCAGTTCAGACTGGGGTTATGAAGCTTTCTTT.

The CDR3 sequence: CASSLRSSVDTQYF. The DNA of the CDR3 is TGTGCCAGCAGTTTACGGTCTAGCGTAGATACGCAGTATTTT. The rearrangement uses TRBV27 and TRBJ2-3; possible D gene TRBD2, 6 bases. CDR3 size: 14 residues. The germline CDR1 and CDR2 sequences are MNHEY and SMNVEV (reference sequence). Trimming removed 2 bases at V and 5 bases at J, with 11 bases between.

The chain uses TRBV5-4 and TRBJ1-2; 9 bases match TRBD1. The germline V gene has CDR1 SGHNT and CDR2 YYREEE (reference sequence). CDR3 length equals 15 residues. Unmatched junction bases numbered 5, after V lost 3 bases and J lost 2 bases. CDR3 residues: CASSWGQGLNYGYTF. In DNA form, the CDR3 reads TGTGCCAGCAGCTGGGGACAGGGACTGAACTATGGCTACACCTTC.

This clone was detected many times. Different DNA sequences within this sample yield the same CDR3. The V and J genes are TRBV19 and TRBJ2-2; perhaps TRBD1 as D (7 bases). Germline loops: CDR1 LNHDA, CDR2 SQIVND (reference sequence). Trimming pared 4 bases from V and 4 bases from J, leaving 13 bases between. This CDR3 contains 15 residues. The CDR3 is CASSNNRGGTGELFF. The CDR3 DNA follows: TGTGCCAGTAGTAACAACAGGGGAGGCACCGGGGAGCTGTTTTTT.

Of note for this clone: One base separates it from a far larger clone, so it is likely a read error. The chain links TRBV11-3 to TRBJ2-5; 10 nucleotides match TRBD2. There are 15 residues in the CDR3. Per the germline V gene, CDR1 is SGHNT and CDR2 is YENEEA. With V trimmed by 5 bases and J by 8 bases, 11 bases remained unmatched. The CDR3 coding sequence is TGTGCCAGCAGCCCCACTAGCGGGGTGGTTGATACCCAGTACTTC. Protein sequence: CASSPTSGVVDTQYF.

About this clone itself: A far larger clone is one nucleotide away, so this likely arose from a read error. The CDR3 coding sequence is TGTGACAGCAGCGGGACTGCTGGGGCCAACGTCCTGACTTTC. It codes for CDSSGTAGANVLTF. The chain carries TRBV27 and TRBJ2-6; 7 bases map to TRBD2. The CDR3 is made up of 14 amino acids. Germline V gene data show CDR1 as MNHEY and CDR2 as SMNVEV (reference sequence).

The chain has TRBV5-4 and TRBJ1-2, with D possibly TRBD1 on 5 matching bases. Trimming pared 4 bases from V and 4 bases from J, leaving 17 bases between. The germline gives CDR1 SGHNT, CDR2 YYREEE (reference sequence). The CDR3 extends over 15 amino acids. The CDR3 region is CASSPLVTGIYGYTF. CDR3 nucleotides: TGTGCCAGCAGCCCCCTGGTTACAGGAATCTATGGCTACACCTTC.

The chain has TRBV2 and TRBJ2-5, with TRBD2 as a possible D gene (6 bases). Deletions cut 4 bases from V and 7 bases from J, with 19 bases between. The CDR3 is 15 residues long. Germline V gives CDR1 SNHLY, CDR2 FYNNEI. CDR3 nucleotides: TGTGCCAGCAGTGCCGGGCCCCACGGGGGAGGGACCCAGTACTTC. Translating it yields CASSAGPHGGGTQYF. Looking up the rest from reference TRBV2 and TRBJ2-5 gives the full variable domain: EPEVTQTPSHQVTQMGQEVILRCVPISNHLYFYWYRQILGQKVEFLVSFYNNEISEKSEIFDDQFSVERPDGSNFTLKIRSTKLEDSAMYFCASSAGPHGGGTQYFGPGTRLLVL.

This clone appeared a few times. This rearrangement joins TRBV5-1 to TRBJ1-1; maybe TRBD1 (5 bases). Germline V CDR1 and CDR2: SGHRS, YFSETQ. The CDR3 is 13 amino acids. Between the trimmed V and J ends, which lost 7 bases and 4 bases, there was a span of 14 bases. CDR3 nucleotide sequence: TGCGCCAGCTACGACAGCCAGGGCACTGAAGCTTTCTTT. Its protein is CASYDSQGTEAFF.

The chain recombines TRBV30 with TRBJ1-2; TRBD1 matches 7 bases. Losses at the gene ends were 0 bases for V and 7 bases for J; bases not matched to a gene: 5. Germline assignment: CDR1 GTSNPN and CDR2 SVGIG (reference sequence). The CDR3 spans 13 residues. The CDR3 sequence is CAWSVKGASGYTF. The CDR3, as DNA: TGTGCCTGGAGTGTTAAGGGGGCGAGTGGCTACACCTTC.

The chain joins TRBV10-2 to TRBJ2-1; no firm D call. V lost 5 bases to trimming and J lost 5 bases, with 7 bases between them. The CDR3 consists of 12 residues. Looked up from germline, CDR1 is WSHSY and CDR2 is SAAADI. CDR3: CASSSPDNEQFF. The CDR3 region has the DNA TGCGCCAGCAGTTCCCCTGACAATGAGCAGTTCTTC.